This TCR beta chain was found in a study of blood T cell repertoires in COVID-19. As for the study in general: The origin of the acute and convalescent COVID-19 samples was the United States, Italy and Spain. PBMCs, B-cell-depleted T cells, or T cells provided the cDNA or gDNA that made up the material.

The CDR3 length is 14 residues. Trimming cost V 5 bases and J 10 bases; bases outside gene matches: 5. The germline gives CDR1 LGHDT, CDR2 YNNKEL (reference sequence). How the authors handled the data: Quantification of nucleated cells was approximated via reference gene primer amplification. The table came from immunoSEQ multiplex PCR; TCRdb's copy has only in-frame clones and leaves some out. From that table come the V and J calls and clone size; the DNA was used to work out D and trimming. This sample has some 180,000 clones, with approximately 80% found just once. The chain carries TRBV3-1 (or the pseudogene TRBV3-2) and TRBJ2-3, with 14 bases matching TRBD2. The sequencing sample was made of peripheral blood. This clonotype originated in a man aged 55 to 70 with acute or convalescent COVID-19. The CDR3 DNA is TGTGCCAGCAGCTTACGGACTAGCGGGAGGTCGCAGTATTTT. This translates into CASSLRTSGRSQYF.